The present T cell receptor beta chain was sequenced within a study of regulatory T cells in long-lasting Graves disease. Germline loops: CDR1 DFQATT, CDR2 SNEGSKA (reference sequence). This CDR3 is built from 13 residues. V was shortened by 5 bases and J by 6 bases, with 16 bases between the two germline ends. Building the TCR beta libraries relied on iRepertoire HTBI primers, and CDR3 regions underwent Arm-PCR. TCRdb recomputed calls from the multiplex PCR reads with MiXCR, one row per CDR3 protein. The sample shows 650,000 to 700,000 distinct CDR3 sequences, about 30% of them seen only once. This clonotype was recorded a few times. Its specificity is not known. The sample's time point: persistent/refractory GD, antithyroid drugs over 5 years with positive TRAb. After RNA was extracted from PBMCs, the TCR library was made from it. Study observations and caveats: Persistent Graves' patients showed reduced TCR diversity versus newly diagnosed patients.

The origin of this receptor is a female donor with Graves disease. The sample in question was peripheral blood mononuclear cells (PBMCs), obtained when the disease was refractory, from a patient treated with antithyroid drugs. V and J are TRBV20-1 and TRBJ1-1; D is undetermined. The CDR3 coding sequence is TGCAGTGCTCCTCGAATAGGTGAAGCTGAAGCTTTCTTT. It codes for CSAPRIGEAEAFF.